Below, 26 T cell receptor beta chains from the same sample are listed, as sequenced in a study of cytomegalovirus exposure and HLA in healthy donors (dated by TCRdb to 2017 to 2019). Receptor libraries were prepared by the immunoSEQ multiplex PCR assay. The multiplex PCR relied on a mix of 60 forward primers for TCR Vbeta segments and 13 reverse primers for TCR Jbeta segments. TCRdb stores this immuneACCESS table with in-frame sequences only. Part of the clones is absent; in the studies checked, under half of the shortfall reflects unresolved V genes, and no reason is known for the rest. The sample contains 100,000 to 150,000 clones, around 83% of them found a single time. Jointly, the top ten make up 0.95% to 1.5% of the sample. Sequenced: PBMCs. These receptors were obtained from a girl aged 2 to 9 in good health and CMV-seronegative.

The chain links TRBV30 to TRBJ2-1; 11 bases map to TRBD2. J lost 3 bases, V lost 3 bases, and 7 bases had no gene match. The germline CDR1 and CDR2 sequences are GTSNPN and SVGIG (reference sequence). The CDR3 length is 16 residues. CDR3 sequence: CAWRGPSGRIYNEQFF. CDR3 coding DNA: TGTGCCTGGAGGGGTCCTAGCGGGAGGATCTACAATGAGCAGTTCTTC.

The J gene is TRBJ2-2, the V gene TRBV9; 12 nucleotides match TRBD2. The length of the CDR3 is 18 residues. V gave up 3 bases and J gave up 4 bases; unmatched junction bases: 10. CDR1 is SGDLS and CDR2 is YYNGEE in the germline V gene. CDR3 residues: CASSASGGASLATGELFF. CDR3 nucleotide sequence: TGTGCCAGCAGCGCTAGCGGGGGGGCTAGTCTCGCCACCGGGGAGCTGTTTTTT.

J is TRBJ1-5 and V is TRBV28, with D unresolved. From germline, CDR1 is MDHEN and CDR2 SYDVKM. V was pared by 2 bases and J by 5 bases, with 4 bases between. The CDR3 is 12 amino acids. The CDR3 region is CASSLLYQPQHF. The DNA for the CDR3 is TGTGCCAGCAGTTTACTTTATCAGCCCCAGCATTTT.

V gene TRBV2 combines with J gene TRBJ2-1; TRBD1 might be the D (6 bases). Trimming pared 3 bases from V and 7 bases from J, leaving 19 bases between. Germline V gene sequence: CDR1 SNHLY, CDR2 FYNNEI. The CDR3 loop spans 16 amino acids. The CDR3 reads CASSDRSGALRNEQFF. For the CDR3, the DNA is TGTGCCAGCAGTGATCGGTCAGGGGCATTGAGGAATGAGCAGTTCTTC.

The genes are TRBV7-2 and TRBJ1-2, with 9 bases identical to TRBD1. V gave up 1 base and J gave up 6 bases; unmatched junction bases: 3. Looked up from germline, CDR1 is SGHTA and CDR2 is FQGNSA. The CDR3 contains 14 residues. CDR3: CASSLVNRGHGYTF. CDR3 bases: TGTGCCAGCAGCTTAGTTAACAGGGGGCATGGCTACACCTTC.

The V call is TRBV5-4, the J call TRBJ2-3, with TRBD2 identical over 11 bases. Germline lookup yields CDR1 SGHNT and CDR2 YYREEE (reference sequence). The CDR3 runs 16 residues. The V gene end was trimmed by 4 bases and the J gene end by 1 base; junction bases not matched to a gene: 5. The CDR3: CASSKGTSGRTDTQYF. In DNA form, the CDR3 reads TGTGCCAGCAGCAAGGGGACTAGCGGCCGCACAGATACGCAGTATTTT.

The gene calls are TRBV27 and TRBJ2-3; D is uncertain. CDR1 MNHEY and CDR2 SMNVEV come from the germline V gene (reference sequence). With 4 bases removed from V and 4 bases from J, the gap between germline ends came to 3 bases. CDR3 length: 11 amino acids. The CDR3 nucleotides read TGTGCCAGCAGTTCCGCAGATACGCAGTATTTT. It translates to CASSSADTQYF.

This clone has a single count. The rearrangement links TRBV7-2 to TRBJ1-1; D might be TRBD1 (6 bases). The CDR3 is 14 amino acids. Deletions cut 3 bases from V and 1 base from J, with 9 bases between. CDR1 SGHTA and CDR2 FQGNSA come from the germline V gene. In DNA form, the CDR3 reads TGTGCCAGCAGCTTGGGGGCGGGGAACACTGAAGCTTTCTTT. Its translation is CASSLGAGNTEAFF.

This chain uses TRBV4-2 with TRBJ1-1; D gene unclear. The CDR3 is 11 residues long. Germline values: CDR1 LGHNA, CDR2 YNFKEQ. Trimming removed 0 bases from V and 10 bases from J, with 6 bases in between. The CDR3 sequence: CASSQDNRAFF. In nucleotides, the CDR3 is TGTGCCAGCAGCCAAGATAATAGAGCTTTCTTT.

V gene TRBV28 combines with J gene TRBJ2-3; 9 positions match TRBD2. Germline CDR1 is MDHEN and CDR2 is SYDVKM. The trim removed 5 bases at V and 1 base at J, leaving 10 bases unmatched. The CDR3 contains 17 residues. The CDR3 DNA follows: TGTGCCAGCAGTCGCCGCGGGGGGGCGCGGGGCACAGATACGCAGTATTTT. As protein: CASSRRGGARGTDTQYF.

The V call is TRBV5-4, the J call TRBJ2-7; the match to TRBD1 covers 7 bases. The germline V gene encodes CDR1 SGHNT and CDR2 YYREEE (reference sequence). The length of the CDR3 is 15 residues. J lost 2 bases, V lost 1 base, and 6 bases had no gene match. This chain's CDR3 is CASSLTRGQTYEQYF. As DNA, the CDR3 is TGTGCCAGCAGCTTGACCAGGGGACAGACCTACGAGCAGTACTTC. Together with reference TRBV5-4 and TRBJ2-7, the CDR3 gives the full variable domain: ETGVTQSPTHLIKTRGQQVTLRCSSQSGHNTVSWYQQALGQGPQFIFQYYREEENGRGNFPPRFSGLQFPNYSSELNVNALELDDSALYLCASSLTRGQTYEQYFGPGTRLTVT.

The rearrangement links TRBV7-2 to TRBJ2-1, with 8 positions matching TRBD2. J lost 7 bases, V lost 3 bases, and 8 bases had no gene match. This CDR3 comprises 15 residues. The germline V gene encodes CDR1 SGHTA and CDR2 FQGNSA. The CDR3 loop is CASSFARGGGNEQFF. The CDR3 DNA sequence: TGTGCCAGCAGCTTTGCGCGTGGCGGGGGGAATGAGCAGTTCTTC.

In this sample, this clone turned up a few times. The CDR3 here is CASSPDKRTPYEQYF. The CDR3 region has the DNA TGTGCCAGCAGCCCCGACAAACGTACCCCCTACGAGCAGTACTTC. The V call is TRBV5-6, the J call TRBJ2-7; D call uncertain. This CDR3 has 15 amino acids. The germline V gene has CDR1 SGHDT and CDR2 YYEEEE. Trimming removed 4 bases at V and 2 bases at J, with 16 bases between.

V is TRBV4-1 and J is TRBJ1-2; TRBD1 might be the D (5 bases). The CDR3 extends over 16 amino acids. V shed 1 base and J shed 5 bases, with 17 bases lying between them. CDR1 is MGHRA, CDR2 YSYEKL, per germline. CDR3 in amino acids: CASSQGTQRRGYGYTF. CDR3 nucleotides: TGCGCCAGCAGCCAAGGAACACAACGTAGGGGATATGGCTACACCTTC.

The V call is TRBV27, the J call TRBJ2-1, with 8 bases aligning to TRBD2. The CDR3 totals 15 residues. The V segment lost 0 bases and the J segment 7 bases; nucleotides outside the gene matches: 5. Germline CDR1 MNHEY, CDR2 SMNVEV (reference sequence). CDR3 DNA: TGTGCCAGCAGTTTATCCCCCGGGAGGGCAAATGAGCAGTTCTTC. Protein: CASSLSPGRANEQFF.

The chain employs TRBV19 and TRBJ2-1; D may be TRBD2 (6 bases). Looked up from germline, CDR1 is LNHDA and CDR2 is SQIVND (reference sequence). This CDR3 is built from 14 residues. V dropped 6 bases and J dropped 9 bases, with 18 bases sitting between them. Here the CDR3 reads CASRRGGTYSEQFF. CDR3 DNA: TGTGCCAGTAGAAGGGGCGGGACCTATAGTGAGCAGTTCTTC.

As concerns this clone: Other nucleotide sequences in the sample specify the same CDR3. CDR3 amino acids: CASSVGADTQYF. In DNA, the CDR3 is TGTGCCAGCAGCGTAGGGGCTGATACGCAGTATTTT. The J gene is TRBJ2-3, the V gene TRBV9, with D uncertain. The germline V and J ends were trimmed by 0 bases and 6 bases, with 5 bases remaining between them. The CDR3 sequence is 12 residues long. The germline V gene has CDR1 SGDLS and CDR2 YYNGEE.

The chain has TRBV7-3 and TRBJ2-7; 9 bases map to TRBD1. Looked up from germline, CDR1 is SGHTA and CDR2 is FQGTGA. This CDR3 has 14 amino acids. V gave up 5 bases and J gave up 5 bases; unmatched junction bases: 7. CDR3 nucleotide sequence: TGTGCCAGCAGCCCACGGGGACAGGGTGACGAGCAGTACTTC. Translating gives CASSPRGQGDEQYF.

V gene TRBV6-5 combines with J gene TRBJ1-6; tentatively, D is TRBD1 (6 bases). The V end lost 0 bases, the J end lost 9 bases, and 12 bases lay between the germline ends. The CDR3 has 15 residues. The germline V gene has CDR1 MNHEY and CDR2 SVGAGI. The CDR3 spells CASSYSEGGSSPLHF. The CDR3 DNA reads TGTGCCAGCAGTTACTCGGAAGGGGGAAGTTCACCCCTCCACTTT.

J is TRBJ1-3 and V is TRBV10-3; 10 nucleotides match TRBD1. Germline assignment: CDR1 ENHRY and CDR2 SYGVKD. The J segment lost 2 bases and the V segment lost 10 bases, leaving 2 bases of the junction unmatched. The CDR3 has 13 residues. CDR3 sequence reads: CATGTGAGNTIYF. The CDR3 DNA follows: TGTGCCACCGGGACAGGGGCTGGAAACACCATATATTTT.

The rearrangement joins TRBV30 to TRBJ1-3; possibly TRBD1 for D (5 bases). From germline, CDR1 is GTSNPN and CDR2 SVGIG (reference sequence). V lost 3 bases and J lost 0, with 24 bases in between. The CDR3 has 19 amino acids. CDR3 coding DNA: TGTGCCTGGAGCCGTAAAGGGGTGTGGGCCGGCCGCTCTGGAAACACCATATATTTT. As protein: CAWSRKGVWAGRSGNTIYF.

This chain connects TRBV5-4 to TRBJ1-5; possibly TRBD1 for D (5 bases). Between the trimmed V and J ends, which lost 4 bases and 6 bases, there was a span of 14 bases. The CDR3 is 14 amino acids. The germline CDR1 and CDR2 sequences are SGHNT and YYREEE (reference sequence). The CDR3 reads CASSPIGGGQPQHF. CDR3 nucleotides: TGTGCCAGCAGCCCCATCGGGGGTGGTCAGCCCCAGCATTTT.

This clone has only one observation. This chain links TRBV27 with TRBJ2-3; TRBD2 matches 9 bases. After removal of 1 base from V and 4 bases from J, the junction contained 3 bases not matched to a gene. The CDR3 is 15 residues long. Germline V gene sequence: CDR1 MNHEY, CDR2 SMNVEV (reference sequence). The DNA of the CDR3 is TGTGCCAGCAGTTTATTAGGGACTAGCCCAGATACGCAGTATTTT. Translation: CASSLLGTSPDTQYF.

The chain employs TRBV7-2 and TRBJ1-5; unclear D gene. The V gene's germline CDR1 is SGHTA and CDR2 FQGNSA. The CDR3 spans 13 residues. Between the trimmed V and J ends, which lost 4 bases and 0 bases, there was a span of 4 bases. CDR3 sequence: CASSYNSNQPQHF. CDR3 DNA sequence: TGTGCCAGCAGCTATAATAGCAATCAGCCCCAGCATTTT.

The CDR3 sequence is CASSLGGEKSGTQYF. CDR3 nucleotides: TGTGCCAGCAGTTTGGGGGGTGAGAAAAGCGGTACGCAGTATTTT. The V and J genes are TRBV27 and TRBJ2-3, with D possibly matching TRBD2 (6 bases). In germline, CDR1 is MNHEY, CDR2 SMNVEV (reference sequence). V was trimmed by 3 bases and J by 8 bases, leaving 18 bases between them. This CDR3 region has 15 residues.

This rearrangement joins TRBV2 to TRBJ2-5; 12 bases align to TRBD2. CDR3 length: 16 residues. Germline V gene sequence: CDR1 SNHLY, CDR2 FYNNEI. Losses at the gene ends were 6 bases for V and 4 bases for J; bases not matched to a gene: 9. CDR3 nucleotide sequence: TGTGCCAGCAGAGACAATCTAGCGGGGGGGCCAGAGACCCAGTACTTC. Translated, it gives CASRDNLAGGPETQYF.